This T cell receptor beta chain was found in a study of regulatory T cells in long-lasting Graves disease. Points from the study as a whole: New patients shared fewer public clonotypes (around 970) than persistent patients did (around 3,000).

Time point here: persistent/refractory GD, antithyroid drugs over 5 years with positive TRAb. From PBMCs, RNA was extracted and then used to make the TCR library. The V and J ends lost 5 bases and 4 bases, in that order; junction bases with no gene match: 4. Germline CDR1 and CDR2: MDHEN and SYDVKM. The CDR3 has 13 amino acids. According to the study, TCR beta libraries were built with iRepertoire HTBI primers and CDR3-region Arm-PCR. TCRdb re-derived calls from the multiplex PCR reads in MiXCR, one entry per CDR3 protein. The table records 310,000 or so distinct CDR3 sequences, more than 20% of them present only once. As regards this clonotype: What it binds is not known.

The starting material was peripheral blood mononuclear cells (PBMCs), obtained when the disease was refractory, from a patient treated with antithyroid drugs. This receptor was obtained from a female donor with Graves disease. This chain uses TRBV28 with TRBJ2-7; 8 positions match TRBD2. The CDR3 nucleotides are TGTGCCAGCAGTCGGACTAGCCGTTACGAGCAGTACTTC. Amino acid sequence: CASSRTSRYEQYF.